Below are 2 T cell receptor beta chains sequenced from a single sample in a study of T cells in Graves' hyperthyroidism and ophthalmopathy. There were TCR beta CDR3 regions amplified from RNA transcripts. TCR CDR3 underwent first-round RT-PCR with the HTBI primer set. TCRdb reprocessed the multiplex PCR reads with MiXCR, giving one entry per CDR3 protein. The sample includes a few hundred thousand distinct CDR3 sequences, less than 20% of them seen just once. Specimen: blood. The receptors stem from a woman between 45 and 65 years old with Graves' hyperthyroidism.

This clonotype was recorded many times. This chain connects TRBV28 to TRBJ1-5; no clear D gene. CDR1 is MDHEN, CDR2 SYDVKM, per germline. This CDR3 is 16 amino acids long. The germline V and J ends were trimmed by 7 bases and 2 bases, with 18 bases remaining between them. CDR3 loop: CASTNGPDWGNQPQHF. The CDR3 DNA follows: TGTGCCAGCACCAACGGCCCCGACTGGGGCAATCAGCCCCAGCATTTT.

The chain links TRBV19 to TRBJ1-4; D unclear. Per the germline V gene, CDR1 is LNHDA and CDR2 is SQIVND (reference sequence). V lost 1 base and J lost 3, with 12 bases in between. The CDR3 is 16 residues long. The CDR3 loop is CASSIVGTVANEKLFF. In DNA form, the CDR3 reads TGTGCCAGTAGTATAGTCGGAACAGTGGCTAATGAAAAACTGTTTTTT.